The 31 T cell receptor beta chains listed next were all sequenced from one sample in a study of early stage breast cancer tumors. Here immunoSEQ multiplex PCR was the method, and the copy in TCRdb shows in-frame clones only, minus some. Among about 31,000 clones listed, approximately 70% were seen once. Sequencing input: breast tumor tissue. The receptors here all came from a person aged 25 to 45 with breast cancer.

A few counts support this clone. The rearrangement links TRBV6-5 to TRBJ1-1; perhaps TRBD1 as D (6 bases). This CDR3 comprises 13 residues. The germline V and J ends were trimmed by 11 bases and 4 bases, with 17 bases remaining between them. Germline CDR1 and CDR2: MNHEY and SVGAGI. CDR3 sequence (DNA): TGTGCCGTACGGGGGGGGGCAGGCACTGAAGCTTTCTTT. It codes for CAVRGGAGTEAFF.

The rearrangement uses TRBV23-1 and TRBJ2-5; perhaps D is TRBD1 or TRBD2 (5 bases each). TRBV23-1 is designated an ORF whose function remains uncertain. V lost 2 bases and J lost 2, with 24 bases in between. The CDR3 runs 19 residues. The CDR3 coding sequence is TGCGCCAGCAGTCAAGCACGGGGAATCAGGGAACCATTACAAGAGACCCAGTACTTC. Its protein product is CASSQARGIREPLQETQYF.

V and J are TRBV19 and TRBJ1-2, with D perhaps TRBD1 (5 bases). There are 17 residues in the CDR3. V was shortened by 5 bases and J by 1 base, with 20 bases between the two germline ends. Germline V gives CDR1 LNHDA, CDR2 SQIVND (reference sequence). CDR3 bases: TGTGCCAGTAGTCGGTTCCGGGACCGCGACTTTAACTATGGCTACACCTTC. This encodes CASSRFRDRDFNYGYTF.

This chain uses TRBV4-1 with TRBJ2-6; a possible D gene is TRBD1 (7 bases). V was pared by 4 bases and J by 0 bases, with 16 bases between. The CDR3 sequence is 18 residues long. Germline lookup yields CDR1 MGHRA and CDR2 YSYEKL. The CDR3 coding sequence is TGCGCCAGCAGCCCACCGGCAGGGGGACTCTCTGGGGCCAACGTCCTGACTTTC. It is translated as CASSPPAGGLSGANVLTF.

The chain joins TRBV5-5 to TRBJ2-7, with D unclear. Trimming removed 0 bases from V and 1 base from J, with 8 bases in between. Germline V gene data show CDR1 as SGHKS and CDR2 as YYEKEE (reference sequence). CDR3 length: 14 amino acids. The CDR3 DNA sequence: TGTGCCAGCAGCTTGGGCAGTCTATCCTACGAGCAGTACTTC. This sequence encodes CASSLGSLSYEQYF.

The V gene is TRBV10-3, the J gene TRBJ2-1; 7 nucleotides align to TRBD1. Looked up from germline, CDR1 is ENHRY and CDR2 is SYGVKD. This CDR3 has 13 residues. The ends lost 6 bases at V and 7 bases at J; junction bases unmatched: 6. In DNA form, the CDR3 reads TGTGCCATCAGGGACAGGTGGCTTAATGAGCAGTTCTTC. It codes for CAIRDRWLNEQFF.

This chain links TRBV28 with TRBJ1-6; 7 nucleotides match TRBD1. This CDR3 has 15 amino acids. V shed 4 bases, J shed 7 bases, and the junction held 7 bases outside the gene matches. CDR1 and CDR2 (germline): MDHEN, SYDVKM. DNA for the CDR3: TGTGCCAGCAGTTCCCCGGGACAGTGGAATTCACCCCTCCACTTT. Its protein is CASSSPGQWNSPLHF.

V is TRBV5-1 and J is TRBJ2-2, with 12 bases fitting TRBD2. Unmatched junction bases numbered 10, after V lost 3 bases and J lost 4 bases. Looked up from germline, CDR1 is SGHRS and CDR2 is YFSETQ. The CDR3 runs 18 residues. As DNA, the CDR3 is TGCGCCAGCAGCTATTTTCTAGCGGGAGGGCCCGTCACCGGGGAGCTGTTTTTT. Residues: CASSYFLAGGPVTGELFF.

The V call is TRBV6-1, the J call TRBJ1-1, with a weak D call TRBD1 (6 bases). Germline CDR1 and CDR2: MNHNS and SASEGT. Trimming took off 3 bases at V and 0 bases at J, with 11 bases between the two ends. The length of the CDR3 is 15 residues. The CDR3 region is CASSDQGSMNTEAFF. CDR3 nucleotides: TGTGCCAGCAGTGACCAGGGGTCTATGAACACTGAAGCTTTCTTT.

The V call is TRBV5-1, the J call TRBJ2-3; tentative D call: TRBD2 (5 bases). V dropped 2 bases and J dropped 4 bases, with 11 bases sitting between them. This CDR3 is 14 amino acids long. Germline loops: CDR1 SGHRS, CDR2 YFSETQ. CDR3 protein: CASSLSGRADTQYF. CDR3 bases: TGCGCCAGCAGCTTAAGCGGTCGTGCAGATACGCAGTATTTT. Drawing the rest from reference TRBV5-1 and TRBJ2-3, the complete variable domain is KAGVTQTPRYLIKTRGQQVTLSCSPISGHRSVSWYQQTPGQGLQFLFEYFSETQRNKGNFPGRFSGRQFSNSRSEMNVSTLELGDSALYLCASSLSGRADTQYFGPGTRLTVL.

This chain uses TRBV6-6 with TRBJ1-1, with 7 bases identical to TRBD1. Trimming removed 6 bases from V and 3 bases from J; junction bases left unmatched: 4. CDR1 is MNHNY and CDR2 is SVGAGI in the germline V gene (reference sequence). The CDR3 loop spans 13 amino acids. The CDR3 DNA reads TGTGCCAGCAGACAGGGGCCCCACACTGAAGCTTTCTTT. Protein sequence: CASRQGPHTEAFF.

V usage is TRBV18 and J usage is TRBJ1-1; D is ambiguous. This CDR3 has 12 residues. Trimming removed 8 bases from V and 1 base from J, with 8 bases in between. Germline CDR1 and CDR2: KGHSH and LQKENI. The CDR3 bases are TGTGCCAGCGCGGGTGCGAACACTGAAGCTTTCTTT. The encoded protein is CASAGANTEAFF.

The chain recombines TRBV7-2 with TRBJ1-1; 11 bases map to TRBD1. The CDR3 runs 13 residues. The V gene's germline CDR1 is SGHTA and CDR2 FQGNSA. Trimming cost V 4 bases and J 10 bases; bases outside gene matches: 5. CDR3 sequence reads: CASSSQGQGGAFF. CDR3 nucleotide sequence: TGTGCCAGCAGCTCCCAGGGACAGGGGGGAGCTTTCTTT.

This rearrangement joins TRBV5-1 to TRBJ2-5; D uncertain. Trimming cost V 4 bases and J 3 bases, with 4 bases left between them. Germline lookup yields CDR1 SGHRS and CDR2 YFSETQ. The CDR3 has 11 residues. CDR3 nucleotides: TGCGCCAGCAGCGATAAAGAGACCCAGTACTTC. Its protein is CASSDKETQYF.

The chain recombines TRBV5-6 with TRBJ2-1; 12 nucleotides agree with TRBD2. The CDR3 has 19 amino acids. V trimming: 5 bases; J trimming: 0 bases; junction bases outside the gene matches: 12. Germline values: CDR1 SGHDT, CDR2 YYEEEE. DNA of the CDR3: TGTGCCAGCAGTTTTCCGGGACTAGCGGGCTTGGCCTCCTACAATGAGCAGTTCTTC. Translation gives CASSFPGLAGLASYNEQFF.

The rearrangement uses TRBV7-2 and TRBJ2-7; D is tentatively TRBD1 or TRBD2 (5 bases each). CDR3 length: 13 amino acids. V lost 0 bases and J 9 bases, leaving 12 bases between the germline ends. Germline assignment: CDR1 SGHTA and CDR2 FQGNSA. The CDR3 region is CASSLAGAEGQYF. The CDR3 coding sequence is TGTGCCAGCAGCTTAGCTGGGGCAGAGGGGCAGTACTTC.

The gene calls are TRBV5-6 and TRBJ2-1; 8 bases agree with TRBD2. This CDR3 has 16 residues. Per germline, CDR1 SGHDT and CDR2 YYEEEE. V lost 5 bases, J lost 0 bases, and 7 bases stayed unmatched. The chain's CDR3 is CASSPGLGGSYNEQFF. The DNA for the CDR3 is TGTGCCAGCAGTCCGGGACTAGGCGGCTCCTACAATGAGCAGTTCTTC.

The rearrangement joins TRBV6-1 to TRBJ1-6; D unclear. V was clipped by 6 bases and J by 0 bases, with 6 bases between them. The CDR3 spans 14 residues. The germline V gene has CDR1 MNHNS and CDR2 SASEGT. This CDR3 reads CASREDSYNSPLHF. Written as DNA, the CDR3 is TGTGCCAGCAGAGAGGACTCCTATAATTCACCCCTCCACTTT.

This chain joins TRBV4-1 and TRBJ2-7, with 8 bases matching TRBD2. After removal of 5 bases from V and 3 bases from J, the junction contained 3 bases not matched to a gene. This CDR3 is 13 amino acids long. Germline V gene data show CDR1 as MGHRA and CDR2 as YSYEKL. The DNA for the CDR3 is TGCGCCAGCAGCTCCGGGACTAGCTACGAGCAGTACTTC. Residues: CASSSGTSYEQYF.

This clone was recorded a few times. Germline and junction disagree at one end, which may indicate a read error. CDR3 sequence: CAWRKGELAGLF. The CDR3 bases are TGTGCCTGGAGGAAGGGGGAACTAGCCGGACTCTTT. The gene calls are TRBV30 and TRBJ1-1; a weak D match, TRBD1 (6 bases). The CDR3 spans 12 residues. Looked up from germline, CDR1 is GTSNPN and CDR2 is SVGIG (reference sequence).

This clone was counted between two and nine times. This rearrangement joins TRBV10-2 to TRBJ1-2, with TRBD1 matching 7 bases. Losses at the gene ends were 6 bases for V and 4 bases for J; bases not matched to a gene: 2. The CDR3 extends over 12 amino acids. From germline, CDR1 is WSHSY and CDR2 SAAADI. CDR3: CASSGQAYGYTF. The CDR3 coding sequence is TGCGCCAGCAGCGGACAGGCCTATGGCTACACCTTC.

The count of this clone is one. This chain connects TRBV20-1 to TRBJ2-1; D is uncertain. Trimming removed 4 bases at V and 7 bases at J, with 5 bases between. Germline V gene lookup returns CDR1 DFQATT and CDR2 SNEGSKA (reference sequence). The length of the CDR3 is 10 residues. Written as DNA, the CDR3 is TGCAGTGCTAAGGGAAATGAGCAGTTCTTC. This encodes CSAKGNEQFF.

The chain couples TRBV5-1 to TRBJ2-1, with D possibly TRBD2 on 6 matching bases. This CDR3 is 16 amino acids long. Germline V gives CDR1 SGHRS, CDR2 YFSETQ. V lost 1 base to trimming and J lost 1 base, with 12 bases between them. In DNA, the CDR3 is TGCGCCAGCAGCTTGTGGTTGGGGGGTTCCTACAATGAGCAGTTCTTC. As protein: CASSLWLGGSYNEQFF.

The genes are TRBV11-1 and TRBJ2-2; D not certain. Trimming cost V 2 bases and J 6 bases, with 10 bases left between them. The CDR3 runs 14 residues. Looked up from germline, CDR1 is SGHAT and CDR2 is FQDESV (reference sequence). The CDR3 DNA follows: TGTGCCAGCAGCTTAAACGGGCCCCCCGGGGAGCTGTTTTTT. Encoded protein: CASSLNGPPGELFF.

CDR3 region: CASSLLSSNSPLHF. The CDR3 DNA sequence: TGTGCCAGCAGCCTCTTATCATCCAATTCACCCCTCCACTTT. The V call is TRBV14, the J call TRBJ1-6; D ambiguous. V was pared by 4 bases and J by 7 bases, with 11 bases between. The CDR3 is 14 residues long. Germline V CDR1 and CDR2: SGHDN, FVKESK.

The gene calls are TRBV19 and TRBJ2-5; tentative D call: TRBD2 (6 bases). The germline V and J ends were trimmed by 4 bases and 4 bases, with 22 bases remaining between them. This CDR3 has 17 residues. Germline CDR1 is LNHDA and CDR2 is SQIVND (reference sequence). CDR3 residues: CASSTRDLSLSGETQYF. The CDR3 DNA follows: TGTGCCAGTAGTACCCGGGACTTATCCTTGTCGGGAGAGACCCAGTACTTC.

The rearrangement uses TRBV30 and TRBJ1-1, with D possibly TRBD1 on 6 matching bases. Trimming stripped 4 bases from V and 0 bases from J, with 21 bases between. This CDR3 is built from 17 residues. Germline V gene sequence: CDR1 GTSNPN, CDR2 SVGIG (reference sequence). This CDR3 reads CAWILEQGKPMNTEAFF. The CDR3 DNA is TGTGCCTGGATTCTTGAACAGGGTAAGCCCATGAACACTGAAGCTTTCTTT.

The V call is TRBV29-1, the J call TRBJ2-1, with 8 bases identical to TRBD2. CDR1 SQVTM and CDR2 ANQGSEA come from the germline V gene. J gave up 6 bases and V 7 bases, and 11 bases lay outside the gene matches. The CDR3 contains 14 residues. This chain's CDR3 is CSATRTGGSNEQFF. The CDR3 nucleotides read TGCAGCGCCACCCGGACGGGGGGGTCCAATGAGCAGTTCTTC.

The chain uses TRBV2 and TRBJ2-6, with D maybe TRBD1 (5 bases). CDR3 size: 14 residues. CDR1 is SNHLY and CDR2 is FYNNEI in the germline V gene. V shed 6 bases and J shed 4 bases, with 10 bases lying between them. The CDR3 loop reads CASSRDSGANVLTF. In DNA, the CDR3 is TGTGCCAGCAGCAGGGATTCCGGGGCCAACGTCCTGACTTTC.

CDR3 in DNA: TGTGCCATCACCGGCTCGGGACAGGGGGCTTCCGGGGAGCTGTTTTTT. Translation gives CAITGSGQGASGELFF. The chain recombines TRBV10-3 with TRBJ2-2; 12 bases are a match to TRBD1. V shed 7 bases, J shed 6 bases, and the junction held 9 bases outside the gene matches. This CDR3 comprises 16 residues. CDR1 ENHRY and CDR2 SYGVKD come from the germline V gene.

The V gene is TRBV5-1, the J gene TRBJ2-7; TRBD1 aligns across 8 bases. The CDR3 has 15 amino acids. Germline V CDR1 and CDR2: SGHRS, YFSETQ. The J segment lost 3 bases and the V segment lost 0 bases, leaving 5 bases of the junction unmatched. CDR3 in DNA: TGCGCCAGCAGCTTGGCCGCAGGGGGCATCTACGAGCAGTACTTC. Translation gives CASSLAAGGIYEQYF.